These 21 T cell receptor beta chains came from one sample sequenced in a study of T cells after yellow fever vaccination. TCRdb fed the 5' RACE reads into MiXCR, producing one record per CDR3 protein. This sample has about 300,000 distinct CDR3 sequences; around 8.6% occur once, and the top ten carry around 3.5%. The sequences come from CD4+ T cells sorted from PBMCs, collected 5 days after the yellow fever booster vaccination. The receptors were sampled from a man aged 18 to 29 who received the YFV17D yellow fever vaccine.

This clonotype appeared a few times. The chain uses TRBV4-2 and TRBJ1-1; D is unclear. V was clipped by 0 bases and J by 1 base, with 12 bases between them. There are 16 residues in the CDR3. Germline-derived CDR1 and CDR2 are LGHNA and YNFKEQ. As DNA, the CDR3 is TGTGCCAGCAGCCAAGATGGCAACACTCCGAACACTGAAGCTTTCTTT. It is translated as CASSQDGNTPNTEAFF.

This clonotype was seen a few times. The rearrangement joins TRBV6-5 to TRBJ1-3; a possible D gene is TRBD1 (5 bases). The CDR3 runs 14 residues. Germline loops: CDR1 MNHEY, CDR2 SVGAGI. Between the trimmed V and J ends, which lost 4 bases and 4 bases, there was a span of 11 bases. The CDR3 sequence is CASSLTVLGNTIYF. The CDR3 DNA reads as TGTGCCAGCAGTTTGACAGTTTTGGGAAACACCATATATTTT.

This clonotype has just a few counts. This chain uses TRBV4-3 with TRBJ1-5; the match to TRBD1 covers 9 bases. This CDR3 has 17 residues. Germline CDR1 LGHNA, CDR2 YSLEER. V lost 0 bases to trimming and J lost 5 bases; unmatched junction nucleotides: 8. In DNA form, the CDR3 reads TGCGCCAGCAGCCAAGATCGTGGACAGGGGAGCGATCAGCCCCAGCATTTT. It is translated as CASSQDRGQGSDQPQHF.

This clonotype appeared a few times. V usage is TRBV2 and J usage is TRBJ2-2; 9 bases map to TRBD1. The V and J ends lost 7 bases and 5 bases, in that order; junction bases with no gene match: 8. CDR3 length equals 15 residues. CDR1 and CDR2 (germline): SNHLY, FYNNEI. CDR3 DNA sequence: TGTGCCAGCATCGCGGACAGGGGAAGGACCGGGGAGCTGTTTTTT. This translates into CASIADRGRTGELFF.

The gene calls are TRBV2 and TRBJ2-5; either TRBD1 or TRBD2 may fit D (5 bases each). CDR1 SNHLY and CDR2 FYNNEI come from the germline V gene. With 7 bases removed from V and 3 bases from J, the gap between germline ends came to 9 bases. The CDR3 sequence is 12 residues long. The CDR3 protein is CASMGTEETQYF. For the CDR3, the DNA is TGTGCCAGCATGGGGACGGAAGAGACCCAGTACTTC.

This clonotype was observed at least ten times. V and J are TRBV7-3 and TRBJ1-1; D not certain. CDR1 and CDR2 (germline): SGHTA, FQGTGA. The ends were cut back, 3 bases at V and 4 bases at J, with 12 bases in the middle. The CDR3 spans 14 residues. CDR3 loop: CASSFRWVITEAFF. CDR3 in DNA: TGTGCCAGCAGCTTCCGCTGGGTCATCACTGAAGCTTTCTTT.

The chain joins TRBV6-2 or TRBV6-3 to TRBJ2-3, with D perhaps matching TRBD1 (5 bases). The CDR3 has 17 residues. V lost 6 bases and J lost 2, with 21 bases in between. Per germline, CDR1 MNHEY and CDR2 SVGEGT. The chain's CDR3 is CASSRPLRTTHTDTQYF. CDR3 coding DNA: TGTGCCAGCAGCCGCCCACTTCGGACAACACACACAGATACGCAGTATTTT.

The CDR3 reads CASSYSDTGRNGYTF. The CDR3, as DNA: TGTGCCAGCAGTTACTCGGACACGGGGCGGAATGGCTACACCTTC. The chain recombines TRBV6-5 with TRBJ1-2; D perhaps matches TRBD1 (5 bases). CDR1 MNHEY and CDR2 SVGAGI come from the germline V gene. The CDR3 sequence is 15 residues long. The V gene lost 0 bases and the J gene lost 6 bases, with 14 bases spanning the gap.

This clonotype was seen only a few times. The V call is TRBV2, the J call TRBJ1-4; 7 nucleotides align to TRBD1. Germline trimming cut 6 bases from V and 4 bases from J; bases unmatched to any gene: 11. The CDR3 length is 16 residues. Germline CDR1 SNHLY, CDR2 FYNNEI. CDR3 DNA: TGTGCCAGCAGCAGTATTCGGACAGGAAATAATGAAAAACTGTTTTTT. Its protein is CASSSIRTGNNEKLFF.

This clonotype was counted a few times. This sequence joins TRBV7-9 and TRBJ2-1; D perhaps matches TRBD2 (6 bases). Germline assignment: CDR1 SEHNR and CDR2 FQNEAQ (reference sequence). The CDR3 spans 14 residues. V dropped 5 bases and J dropped 7 bases, with 15 bases sitting between them. For the CDR3, the DNA is TGTGCCAGCAGCCCTCCGGGGGAATGGAATGAGCAGTTCTTC. Amino acids: CASSPPGEWNEQFF.

On this clonotype itself: Being one base from a much bigger clone, this may be a read error. This sequence joins TRBV7-9 and TRBJ2-2, with 10 bases identical to TRBD1. This CDR3 is built from 15 residues. The ends lost 5 bases at V and 3 bases at J; junction bases unmatched: 3. Germline lookup yields CDR1 SEHNR and CDR2 FQNEAQ (reference sequence). The CDR3 nucleotides read TGTGCCAGCAGCCCGACAGGGGGCCACACCGGGGAGCTGTTTTTT. This gives the protein CASSPTGGHTGELFF.

This clonotype showed up just a few times. The V gene is TRBV20-1, the J gene TRBJ1-1; D is perhaps TRBD1 (5 bases). The CDR3 is 14 residues long. Per germline, CDR1 DFQATT and CDR2 SNEGSKA (reference sequence). V lost 1 base to trimming and J lost 5 bases, with 14 bases between them. The CDR3 bases are TGCAGTGCTAGAGTAGCGGGGGTTGAGACTGAAGCTTTCTTT. The encoded protein is CSARVAGVETEAFF.

Many counts were recorded for this clonotype. The chain uses TRBV10-3 and TRBJ2-3; D not certain. Germline CDR1 ENHRY, CDR2 SYGVKD. This CDR3 comprises 14 residues. V was clipped by 0 bases and J by 5 bases, with 9 bases between them. The CDR3, as DNA: TGTGCCATCAGTGAGTCCGGGTGGGGAGATACGCAGTATTTT. It is translated as CAISESGWGDTQYF.

The rearrangement joins TRBV5-1 to TRBJ2-2, with 8 bases that match TRBD1. In germline, CDR1 is SGHRS, CDR2 YFSETQ. J lost 15 bases, V lost 3 bases, and 13 bases had no gene match. The CDR3 consists of 14 residues. The CDR3 loop is CASSWQGAVGPLFF. CDR3 sequence (DNA): TGCGCCAGCAGCTGGCAGGGGGCGGTCGGCCCGTTGTTTTTT.

The J gene is TRBJ1-3, the V gene TRBV2, with D tentatively TRBD1 (5 bases). V gave up 9 bases and J gave up 1 base, with 10 bases separating them. Germline loops: CDR1 SNHLY, CDR2 FYNNEI. CDR3 length equals 13 residues. As DNA, the CDR3 is TGTGCCAGGAGGACACCGTCTGGAAACACCATATATTTT. This translates into CARRTPSGNTIYF.

V usage is TRBV5-5 and J usage is TRBJ1-6; perhaps TRBD1 as D (5 bases). Germline lookup yields CDR1 SGHKS and CDR2 YYEKEE (reference sequence). V dropped 8 bases and J dropped 0 bases, with 27 bases sitting between them. The CDR3 sequence is 20 residues long. DNA for the CDR3: TGTGCCAGGATACCCAACCCGGGGGGGTACTTATTCTCCTATAATTCACCCCTCCACTTT. Translating it yields CARIPNPGGYLFSYNSPLHF.

There are many counts of this clonotype. The chain carries TRBV6-5 and TRBJ2-3; 9 nucleotides match TRBD1. V trimming: 7 bases; J trimming: 8 bases; junction bases outside the gene matches: 10. CDR1 is MNHEY and CDR2 is SVGAGI in the germline V gene. CDR3 length: 14 amino acids. Written as DNA, the CDR3 is TGTGCCAGCAAATTGAGGACAGGGGCCGGTACGCAGTATTTT. It encodes CASKLRTGAGTQYF.

There are a few counts of this clonotype. The J gene is TRBJ2-1, the V gene TRBV4-3; D uncertain. Per the germline V gene, CDR1 is LGHNA and CDR2 is YSLEER. The CDR3 runs 14 residues. With 0 bases removed from V and 0 bases from J, the gap between germline ends came to 3 bases. In nucleotides, the CDR3 is TGCGCCAGCAGCCAAGATATCTCCTACAATGAGCAGTTCTTC. Translation gives CASSQDISYNEQFF.

This clonotype was seen only a few times. This chain connects TRBV7-8 to TRBJ2-1; unclear D gene. The V gene's germline CDR1 is SGHVS and CDR2 FQNEAQ. V lost 1 base and J lost 0, with 13 bases in between. The CDR3 is 17 amino acids. Here the CDR3 reads CASSLGTVPGSYNEQFF. In nucleotides, the CDR3 is TGTGCCAGCAGCTTAGGGACGGTCCCAGGCTCCTACAATGAGCAGTTCTTC.

The J gene is TRBJ2-7, the V gene TRBV7-3; possibly TRBD1 for D (6 bases). Trimming shortened V by 5 bases and J by 5 bases, and 16 bases separated the two germline ends. The CDR3 loop spans 14 amino acids. CDR1 and CDR2 (germline): SGHTA, FQGTGA. The CDR3 DNA reads TGTGCCAGCAGCCCTGGGACAATCGGTCACGAGCAGTACTTC. Protein sequence: CASSPGTIGHEQYF.

This clonotype has at least ten counts. The chain has TRBV4-2 and TRBJ1-1; the match to TRBD1 covers 8 bases. The CDR3 loop spans 15 amino acids. Germline V gene data show CDR1 as LGHNA and CDR2 as YNFKEQ. V was pared by 5 bases and J by 5 bases, with 10 bases of the junction left unmatched. The CDR3 nucleotides read TGTGCCAGCAGCTCTCCGGTAGGACAGGGAACTGAAGCTTTCTTT. Amino acid sequence: CASSSPVGQGTEAFF.